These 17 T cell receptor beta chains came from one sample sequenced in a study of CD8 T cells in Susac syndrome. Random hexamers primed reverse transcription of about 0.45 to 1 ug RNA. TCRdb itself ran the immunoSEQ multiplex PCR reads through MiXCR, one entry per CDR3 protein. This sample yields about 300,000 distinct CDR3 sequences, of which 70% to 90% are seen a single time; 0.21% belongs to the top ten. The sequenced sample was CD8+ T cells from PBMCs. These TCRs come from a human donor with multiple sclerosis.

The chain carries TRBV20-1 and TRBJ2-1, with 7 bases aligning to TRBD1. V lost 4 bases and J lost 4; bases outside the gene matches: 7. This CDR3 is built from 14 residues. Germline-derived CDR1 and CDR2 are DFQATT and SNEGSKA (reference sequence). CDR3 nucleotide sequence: TGCAGTGCTAAAGACAGGGAAGGGTACAATGAGCAGTTCTTC. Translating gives CSAKDREGYNEQFF.

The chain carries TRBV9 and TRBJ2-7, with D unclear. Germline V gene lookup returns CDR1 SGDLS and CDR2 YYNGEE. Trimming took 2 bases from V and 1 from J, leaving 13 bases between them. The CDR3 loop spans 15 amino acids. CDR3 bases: TGTGCCAGCAGCGTTTACGGAGCTGAGTCCTACGAGCAGTACTTC. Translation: CASSVYGAESYEQYF.

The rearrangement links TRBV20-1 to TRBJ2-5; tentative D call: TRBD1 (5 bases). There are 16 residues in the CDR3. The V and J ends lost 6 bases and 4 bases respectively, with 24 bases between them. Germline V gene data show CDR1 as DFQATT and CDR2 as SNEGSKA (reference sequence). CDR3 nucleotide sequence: TGCAGTGCGAAGAAACAAGGACCCTGGACAAGAGAGACCCAGTACTTC. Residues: CSAKKQGPWTRETQYF.

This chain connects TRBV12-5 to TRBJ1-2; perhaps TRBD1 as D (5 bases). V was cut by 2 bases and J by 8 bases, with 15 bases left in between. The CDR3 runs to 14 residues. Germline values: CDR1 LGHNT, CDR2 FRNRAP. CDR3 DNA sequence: TGTGCTAGTGGTTTGTCCCCCATGGCAGGGGGCTACACCTTC. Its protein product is CASGLSPMAGGYTF.

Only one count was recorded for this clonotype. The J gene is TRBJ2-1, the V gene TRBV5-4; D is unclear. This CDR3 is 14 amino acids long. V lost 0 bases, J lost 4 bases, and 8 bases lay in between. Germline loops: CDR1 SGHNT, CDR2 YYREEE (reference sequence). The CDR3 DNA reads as TGTGCCAGCAGCTTGGAGGACCTTTACAATGAGCAGTTCTTC. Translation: CASSLEDLYNEQFF.

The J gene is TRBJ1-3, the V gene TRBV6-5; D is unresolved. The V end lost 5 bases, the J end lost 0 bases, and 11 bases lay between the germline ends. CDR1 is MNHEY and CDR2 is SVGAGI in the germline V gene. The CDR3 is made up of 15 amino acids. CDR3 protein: CASSRGPPSGNTIYF. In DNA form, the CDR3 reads TGTGCCAGCAGTCGAGGGCCACCCTCTGGAAACACCATATATTTT.

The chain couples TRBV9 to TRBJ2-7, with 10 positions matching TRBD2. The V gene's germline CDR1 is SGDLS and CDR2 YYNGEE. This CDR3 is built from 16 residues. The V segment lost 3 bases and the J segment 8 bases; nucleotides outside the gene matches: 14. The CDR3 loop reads CASSGGEAGGPHKQYF. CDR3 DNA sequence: TGTGCCAGCAGCGGAGGAGAAGCGGGAGGGCCCCACAAGCAGTACTTC. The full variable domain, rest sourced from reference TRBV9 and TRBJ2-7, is DSGVTQTPKHLITATGQRVTLRCSPRSGDLSVYWYQQSLDQGLQFLIQYYNGEERAKGNILERFSAQQFPDLHSELNLSSLELGDSALYFCASSGGEAGGPHKQYFGPGTRLTVT.

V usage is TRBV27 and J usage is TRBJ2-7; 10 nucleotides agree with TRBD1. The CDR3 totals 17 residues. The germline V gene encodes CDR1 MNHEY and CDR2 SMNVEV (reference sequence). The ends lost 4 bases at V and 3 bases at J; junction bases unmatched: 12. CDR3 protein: CASSSSRRDRGIYEQYF. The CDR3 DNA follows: TGTGCCAGCAGTTCGTCCAGGAGGGACAGGGGAATCTACGAGCAGTACTTC.

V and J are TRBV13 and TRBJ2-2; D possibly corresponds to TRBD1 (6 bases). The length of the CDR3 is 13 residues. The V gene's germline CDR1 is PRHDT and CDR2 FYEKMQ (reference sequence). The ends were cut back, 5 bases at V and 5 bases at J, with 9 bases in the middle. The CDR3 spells CASSQTGTGELFF. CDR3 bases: TGTGCCAGCAGCCAAACAGGGACCGGGGAGCTGTTTTTT.

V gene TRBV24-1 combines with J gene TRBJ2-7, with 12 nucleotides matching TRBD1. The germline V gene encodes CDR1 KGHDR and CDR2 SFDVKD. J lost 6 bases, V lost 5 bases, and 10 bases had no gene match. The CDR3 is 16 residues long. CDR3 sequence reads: CATSGDGTGGLFEQYF. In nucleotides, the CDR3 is TGTGCCACCAGTGGTGATGGGACAGGGGGCCTTTTCGAGCAGTACTTC.

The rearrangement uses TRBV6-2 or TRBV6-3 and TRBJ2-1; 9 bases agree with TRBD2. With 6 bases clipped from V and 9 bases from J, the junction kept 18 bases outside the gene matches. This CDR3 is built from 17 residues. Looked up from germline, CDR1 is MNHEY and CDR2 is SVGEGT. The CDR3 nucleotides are TGTGCCAGCAGAGATCGACTGCTAGCGGGATCGCCGGGTGAGCAGTTCTTC. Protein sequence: CASRDRLLAGSPGEQFF.

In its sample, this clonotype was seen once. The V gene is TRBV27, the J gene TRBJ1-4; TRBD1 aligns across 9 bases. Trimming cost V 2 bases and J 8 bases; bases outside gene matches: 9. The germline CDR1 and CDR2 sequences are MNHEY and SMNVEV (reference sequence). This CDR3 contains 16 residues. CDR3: CASSLNGAGTGEKLFF. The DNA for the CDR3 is TGTGCCAGCAGTTTAAATGGCGCCGGGACAGGGGAAAAACTGTTTTTT.

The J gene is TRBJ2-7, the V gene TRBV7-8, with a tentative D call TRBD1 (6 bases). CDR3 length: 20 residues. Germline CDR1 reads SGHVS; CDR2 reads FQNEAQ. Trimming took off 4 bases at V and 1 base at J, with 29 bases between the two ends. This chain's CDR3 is CASSSGVALRRGSSSYEQYF. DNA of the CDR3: TGTGCCAGCAGCTCAGGGGTCGCATTAAGAAGGGGGAGCTCGTCCTACGAGCAGTACTTC.

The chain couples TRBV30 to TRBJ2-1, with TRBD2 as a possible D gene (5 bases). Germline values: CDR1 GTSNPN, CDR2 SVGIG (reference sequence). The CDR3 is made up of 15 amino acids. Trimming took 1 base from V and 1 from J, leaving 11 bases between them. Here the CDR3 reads CAWSGLLLSYNEQFF. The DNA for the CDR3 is TGTGCCTGGAGTGGACTACTCCTTTCCTACAATGAGCAGTTCTTC.

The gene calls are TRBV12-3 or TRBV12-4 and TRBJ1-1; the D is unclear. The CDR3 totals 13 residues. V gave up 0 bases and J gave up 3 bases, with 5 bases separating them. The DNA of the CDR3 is TGTGCCAGCAGTTTAGCACCTTACACTGAAGCTTTCTTT. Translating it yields CASSLAPYTEAFF.

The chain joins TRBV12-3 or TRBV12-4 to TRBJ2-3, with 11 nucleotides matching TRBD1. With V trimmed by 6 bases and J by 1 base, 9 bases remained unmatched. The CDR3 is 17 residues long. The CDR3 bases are TGTGCCAGCAGACCTGCCCCGGGACAGGGGGGCACAGATACGCAGTATTTT. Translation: CASRPAPGQGGTDTQYF.

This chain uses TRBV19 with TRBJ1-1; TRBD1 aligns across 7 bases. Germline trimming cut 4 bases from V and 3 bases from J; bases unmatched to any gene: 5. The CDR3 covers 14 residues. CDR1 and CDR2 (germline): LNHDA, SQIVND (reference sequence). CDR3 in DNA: TGTGCCAGTAGTACGACAGGGATGGACACTGAAGCTTTCTTT. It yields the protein CASSTTGMDTEAFF. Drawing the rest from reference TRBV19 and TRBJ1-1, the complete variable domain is DGGITQSPKYLFRKEGQNVTLSCEQNLNHDAMYWYRQDPGQGLRLIYYSQIVNDFQKGDIAEGYSVSREKKESFPLTVTSAQKNPTAFYLCASSTTGMDTEAFFGQGTRLTVV.